This passage covers 28 T cell receptor beta chains from one sample sequenced in a study of T cell changes during pregnancy in multiple sclerosis. Profiled with immunoSEQ multiplex PCR; TCRdb holds only in-frame clones, not every one. The table includes roughly 49,000 clones, 85% to 95% detected once. Sequenced here: CD8+ T cells from peripheral blood mononuclear cells, sampled after pregnancy. These TCRs come from a female donor with multiple sclerosis, enrolled in a pregnancy study.

The chain is built from TRBV28 and TRBJ2-7; 9 nucleotides match TRBD1. The V and J ends lost 1 base and 2 bases, in that order; junction bases with no gene match: 9. The CDR3 covers 17 residues. In germline, CDR1 is MDHEN, CDR2 SYDVKM. In DNA, the CDR3 is TGTGCCAGCAGTTTATTACCGGGACAGGGAAAAACCTACGAGCAGTACTTC. Amino acid sequence: CASSLLPGQGKTYEQYF.

The chain links TRBV4-2 to TRBJ2-7; 12 nucleotides match TRBD2. The CDR3 has 15 amino acids. The V segment lost 1 base and the J segment 2 bases; nucleotides outside the gene matches: 0. Germline loops: CDR1 LGHNA, CDR2 YNFKEQ. CDR3 bases: TGTGCCAGCAGCCAAGGACTAGCGGGGGCCTACGAGCAGTACTTC. It is translated as CASSQGLAGAYEQYF.

This rearrangement joins TRBV18 to TRBJ1-5; 7 bases agree with TRBD1. The trim removed 3 bases at V and 8 bases at J, leaving 10 bases unmatched. In germline, CDR1 is KGHSH, CDR2 LQKENI. This CDR3 spans 15 amino acids. CDR3 sequence (DNA): TGTGCCAGCTCACCTGGACAGGCCAGTGGTGAGCCCCAGCATTTT. Protein sequence: CASSPGQASGEPQHF. Based on the CDR3 plus reference TRBV18 and TRBJ1-5, the full variable domain is NAGVMQNPRHLVRRRGQEARLRCSPMKGHSHVYWYRQLPEEGLKFMVYLQKENIIDESGMPKERFSAEFPKEGPSILRIQQVVRGDSAAYFCASSPGQASGEPQHFGDGTRLSIL.

This chain connects TRBV19 to TRBJ2-1, with no clear D. V lost 6 bases and J lost 8, with 14 bases in between. CDR1 is LNHDA and CDR2 is SQIVND in the germline V gene (reference sequence). The CDR3 has 13 residues. The CDR3 here is CASSRSTFDEQFF. The CDR3 DNA follows: TGTGCCAGTAGCCGATCTACGTTCGATGAGCAGTTCTTC.

The chain is built from TRBV27 and TRBJ2-1; D gene ambiguous. This CDR3 is 14 amino acids long. Germline CDR1 is MNHEY and CDR2 is SMNVEV (reference sequence). Trimming stripped 6 bases from V and 5 bases from J, with 14 bases between. In DNA, the CDR3 is TGTGCCAGCAGCCCCGGAACTACCCACAATGAGCAGTTCTTC. It is translated as CASSPGTTHNEQFF.

CDR3 amino acids: CASSQQIRDRDFRNEQYF. The CDR3 region has the DNA TGCGCCAGCAGCCAACAAATCCGGGACAGGGATTTTAGGAACGAGCAGTACTTC. The V gene is TRBV4-3, the J gene TRBJ2-7, with 9 bases identical to TRBD1. V gave up 2 bases and J gave up 5 bases; unmatched junction bases: 16. The CDR3 contains 18 residues. The germline gives CDR1 LGHNA, CDR2 YSLEER.

The V gene is TRBV6-4, the J gene TRBJ2-3; the match to TRBD2 covers 9 bases. V trimming: 4 bases; J trimming: 4 bases; junction bases outside the gene matches: 3. The CDR3 loop spans 14 amino acids. CDR1 and CDR2 (germline): MRHNA, SNTAGT. CDR3 amino acids: CASSVVAGADTQYF. DNA for the CDR3: TGTGCCAGCAGTGTGGTAGCGGGAGCAGATACGCAGTATTTT.

This clone turned up a few times. The rearrangement links TRBV27 to TRBJ1-5; TRBD1 might be the D (6 bases). The germline gives CDR1 MNHEY, CDR2 SMNVEV (reference sequence). CDR3 length: 12 residues. With 6 bases removed from V and 4 bases from J, the gap between germline ends came to 7 bases. The CDR3 DNA reads as TGTGCCAGCAGAGGACAGAATCAGCCCCAGCATTTT. It specifies CASRGQNQPQHF.

The CDR3 is CASSPGGIEAFF. In DNA, the CDR3 is TGTGCCAGCAGCCCAGGAGGAATTGAAGCTTTCTTT. The chain joins TRBV4-2 to TRBJ1-1; no reliable D call. The length of the CDR3 is 12 residues. Trimming shortened V by 4 bases and J by 7 bases, and 10 bases separated the two germline ends. The germline V gene has CDR1 LGHNA and CDR2 YNFKEQ.

This sequence joins TRBV4-1 and TRBJ1-5; D is uncertain. The germline V and J ends were trimmed by 4 bases and 3 bases, with 10 bases remaining between them. CDR1 MGHRA and CDR2 YSYEKL come from the germline V gene. CDR3 length equals 14 residues. Here the CDR3 DNA reads TGCGCCAGCAGCCCAACGCAGTTCAATCAGCCCCAGCATTTT. This codes for CASSPTQFNQPQHF.

This chain connects TRBV23-1 to TRBJ1-4, with a possible D match to TRBD1 (5 bases). TRBV23-1 is placed among ORFs of uncertain function. The CDR3 runs 15 residues. The V and J ends lost 4 bases and 8 bases respectively, with 17 bases between them. Written as DNA, the CDR3 is TGCGCCAGCAGTCCTCCCGAGAAGGGGCCAGAAAAACTGTTTTTT. Protein: CASSPPEKGPEKLFF.

Written as DNA, the CDR3 is TGTGCCAGCAGCTCCGAACTAGCGACACACTACGAGCAGTACTTC. Translation gives CASSSELATHYEQYF. This sequence joins TRBV7-9 and TRBJ2-7, with 7 bases lining up with TRBD2. There are 15 residues in the CDR3. J gave up 3 bases and V 4 bases, and 9 bases lay outside the gene matches. Germline V gene sequence: CDR1 SEHNR, CDR2 FQNEAQ (reference sequence).

This chain connects TRBV4-3 to TRBJ2-1; TRBD2 matches at 8 bases. Germline CDR1 is LGHNA and CDR2 is YSLEER. Unmatched junction bases numbered 12, after V lost 0 bases and J lost 5 bases. The CDR3 extends over 18 amino acids. In DNA form, the CDR3 reads TGCGCCAGCAGCCAAGAAGAGGCGGGGGGCCCCCCCGACAATGAGCAGTTCTTC. This sequence encodes CASSQEEAGGPPDNEQFF.

V is TRBV2 and J is TRBJ2-7; tentative D call: TRBD1 (5 bases). CDR1 is SNHLY and CDR2 is FYNNEI in the germline V gene. This CDR3 has 17 residues. V lost 5 bases, J lost 3 bases, and 23 bases lay in between. DNA of the CDR3: TGTGCCAGCAGTCGAAACACCAAGACAGAGGTATACTACGAGCAGTACTTC. It is translated as CASSRNTKTEVYYEQYF.

This chain joins TRBV7-9 and TRBJ2-4; D is possibly TRBD1 (5 bases). CDR3 length: 12 amino acids. Germline loops: CDR1 SEHNR, CDR2 FQNEAQ (reference sequence). V was trimmed by 4 bases and J by 15 bases, leaving 16 bases between them. CDR3 in amino acids: CASSSEGALGYF. CDR3 in DNA: TGTGCCAGCAGCTCTGAAGGGGCCCTAGGGTACTTC.

This sequence joins TRBV29-1 and TRBJ2-1; no definite D call. This CDR3 has 15 amino acids. Germline V lookup: CDR1 SQVTM, CDR2 ANQGSEA. V lost 4 bases to trimming and J lost 4 bases, with 17 bases between them. The CDR3: CSVVSTEILYNEQFF. In DNA form, the CDR3 reads TGCAGCGTTGTTTCAACAGAGATCCTGTACAATGAGCAGTTCTTC.

The chain joins TRBV7-9 to TRBJ2-1; TRBD1 matches at 11 bases. The J segment lost 5 bases and the V segment lost 1 base, leaving 4 bases of the junction unmatched. Per germline, CDR1 SEHNR and CDR2 FQNEAQ (reference sequence). This CDR3 spans 16 amino acids. The CDR3 spells CASSLGDRGINNEQFF. The CDR3 DNA sequence: TGTGCCAGCAGCTTAGGGGACAGGGGGATTAACAATGAGCAGTTCTTC. Full variable domain (rest looked up from reference TRBV7-9 and TRBJ2-1): DTGVSQNPRHKITKRGQNVTFRCDPISEHNRLYWYRQTLGQGPEFLTYFQNEAQLEKSRLLSDRFSAERPKGSFSTLEIQRTEQGDSAMYLCASSLGDRGINNEQFFGPGTRLTVL.

The chain has TRBV5-1 and TRBJ2-2; D possibly corresponds to TRBD2 (6 bases). CDR3 length: 18 residues. Per the germline V gene, CDR1 is SGHRS and CDR2 is YFSETQ. V shed 4 bases and J shed 0 bases, with 19 bases lying between them. The CDR3 region has the DNA TGCGCCAGCAGCCGGGACTCATCGTTACGGTCGAACACCGGGGAGCTGTTTTTT. Translation: CASSRDSSLRSNTGELFF.

The CDR3 region is CASRGLQNTGELFF. The CDR3, as DNA: TGTGCCAGCAGGGGGCTACAAAACACCGGGGAGCTGTTTTTT. The genes are TRBV27 and TRBJ2-2, with D tentatively TRBD1 (5 bases). Trimming removed 6 bases at V and 2 bases at J, with 10 bases between. CDR3 length equals 14 residues. The germline CDR1 and CDR2 sequences are MNHEY and SMNVEV (reference sequence).

The gene calls are TRBV27 and TRBJ2-7; 7 bases map to TRBD1. V shed 6 bases, J shed 4 bases, and the junction held 3 bases outside the gene matches. The germline V gene encodes CDR1 MNHEY and CDR2 SMNVEV (reference sequence). CDR3 size: 12 residues. The CDR3 DNA reads as TGTGCCAGCAGGACACAGGGGTACGAGCAGTACTTC. It yields the protein CASRTQGYEQYF.

The J gene is TRBJ2-1, the V gene TRBV5-5; TRBD2 aligns across 7 bases. The CDR3 runs to 14 residues. The V and J ends lost 1 base and 7 bases, in that order; junction bases with no gene match: 5. Per germline, CDR1 SGHKS and CDR2 YYEKEE (reference sequence). For the CDR3, the DNA is TGTGCCAGCAGCTTGTGGGGGGGTGGGAATGAGCAGTTCTTC. This sequence encodes CASSLWGGGNEQFF.

This clone appeared a few times. This chain links TRBV5-1 with TRBJ1-3; D gene unclear. This CDR3 has 12 residues. The germline V and J ends were trimmed by 4 bases and 8 bases, with 10 bases remaining between them. In germline, CDR1 is SGHRS, CDR2 YFSETQ. This chain's CDR3 is CASSIDGDTIYF. CDR3 nucleotides: TGCGCCAGCAGCATAGACGGGGACACCATATATTTT.

J is TRBJ1-3 and V is TRBV11-2; no reliable D call. V gave up 5 bases and J gave up 8 bases, with 13 bases separating them. The CDR3 covers 13 residues. Per germline, CDR1 SGHAT and CDR2 FQNNGV. For the CDR3, the DNA is TGTGCCAGCAGCCCTTATCTCGTCGACACCATATATTTT. It codes for CASSPYLVDTIYF.

This clone is a singleton in its sample. The chain couples TRBV7-9 to TRBJ2-5; 7 bases line up with TRBD1. V trimming: 7 bases; J trimming: 4 bases; junction bases outside the gene matches: 9. This CDR3 has 14 residues. Germline V gene data show CDR1 as SEHNR and CDR2 as FQNEAQ (reference sequence). The CDR3 DNA is TGTGCCAGCATCCTAACAGGGGTCGGAGAGACCCAGTACTTC. Protein product: CASILTGVGETQYF. The complete variable domain, with remaining parts taken from reference TRBV7-9 and TRBJ2-5, reads DTGVSQNPRHKITKRGQNVTFRCDPISEHNRLYWYRQTLGQGPEFLTYFQNEAQLEKSRLLSDRFSAERPKGSFSTLEIQRTEQGDSAMYLCASILTGVGETQYFGPGTRLLVL.

The V gene is TRBV4-1, the J gene TRBJ2-1; a weak D match, TRBD1 (5 bases). This CDR3 comprises 16 residues. V was shortened by 0 bases and J by 5 bases, with 14 bases between the two germline ends. Germline V gives CDR1 MGHRA, CDR2 YSYEKL. The CDR3 is CASSQDETDLDNEQFF. In nucleotides, the CDR3 is TGCGCCAGCAGCCAAGATGAGACAGACCTTGACAATGAGCAGTTCTTC.

The rearrangement joins TRBV19 to TRBJ2-7; 9 bases fit TRBD1. Germline-derived CDR1 and CDR2 are LNHDA and SQIVND (reference sequence). The V and J ends lost 5 bases and 3 bases, in that order; junction bases with no gene match: 8. The CDR3 runs 15 residues. CDR3 loop: CASSPVRDRDYEQYF. CDR3 nucleotides: TGTGCCAGTAGTCCAGTCCGGGACAGGGACTACGAGCAGTACTTC.

J is TRBJ2-1 and V is TRBV5-1, with 8 bases matching TRBD1. CDR1 and CDR2 from the germline V gene are SGHRS and YFSETQ. The CDR3 runs to 12 residues. V lost 7 bases and J lost 10; bases outside the gene matches: 7. CDR3: CASSGQAPEQFF. CDR3 nucleotides: TGCGCCAGCTCGGGACAGGCCCCAGAGCAGTTCTTC.

This clone is a singleton in its sample. The chain is built from TRBV7-6 and TRBJ2-1, with 10 bases aligning to TRBD1. The CDR3 consists of 13 residues. Germline V CDR1 and CDR2: SGHVS, FNYEAQ. V dropped 4 bases and J dropped 7; count of bases not matched to a gene: 1. The CDR3 region is CASSSGQGNEQFF. CDR3 DNA sequence: TGTGCCAGCAGCTCGGGACAGGGGAATGAGCAGTTCTTC. The full variable domain, completed using reference TRBV7-6 and TRBJ2-1, is GAGVSQSPRYKVTKRGQDVALRCDPISGHVSLYWYRQALGQGPEFLTYFNYEAQQDKSGLPNDRFSAERPEGSISTLTIQRTEQRDSAMYRCASSSGQGNEQFFGPGTRLTVL.